Included here is one T cell receptor beta chain sequence, with context. As yet, its antigen is unknown. The data are from a study of T cell responses to AZD1222 COVID-19 vaccine. Sequenced by immunoSEQ multiplex PCR; TCRdb stores in-frame clones only, minus some. Of fewer than 150,000 clones in the sample, roughly 89% are singletons; the top ten hold 1.9%. General observations from the study: Baseline antibody screening turned up just six seropositive AZD1222 recipients.

Germline V gives CDR1 SEHNR, CDR2 FQNEAQ (reference sequence). The V gene end was trimmed by 1 base and the J gene end by 7 bases; junction bases not matched to a gene: 6. CDR3 size: 15 residues. V usage is TRBV7-9 and J usage is TRBJ2-1; 8 bases agree with TRBD1. Sequences were derived from peripheral blood, sampled on day 0 of AZD1222 vaccination. The TCR sequence derives from an adult in good health. The CDR3 reads CASSLGRTGRNEQFF. Here the CDR3 DNA reads TGTGCCAGCAGCTTAGGTAGGACAGGGCGAAATGAGCAGTTCTTC.